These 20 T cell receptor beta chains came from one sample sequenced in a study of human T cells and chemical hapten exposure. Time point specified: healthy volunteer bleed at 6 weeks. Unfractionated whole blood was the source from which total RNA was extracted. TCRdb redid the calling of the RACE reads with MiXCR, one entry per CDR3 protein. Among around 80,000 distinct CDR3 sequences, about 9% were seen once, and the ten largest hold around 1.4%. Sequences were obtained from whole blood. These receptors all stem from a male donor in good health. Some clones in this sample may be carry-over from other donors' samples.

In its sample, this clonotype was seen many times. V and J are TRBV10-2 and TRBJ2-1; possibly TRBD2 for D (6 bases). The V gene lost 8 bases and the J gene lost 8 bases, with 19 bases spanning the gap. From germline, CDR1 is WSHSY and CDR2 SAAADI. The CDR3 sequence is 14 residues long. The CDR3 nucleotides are TGCGCCAGCCGTAGAGTAGGGAGGTTGGATGAGCAGTTCTTC. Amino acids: CASRRVGRLDEQFF.

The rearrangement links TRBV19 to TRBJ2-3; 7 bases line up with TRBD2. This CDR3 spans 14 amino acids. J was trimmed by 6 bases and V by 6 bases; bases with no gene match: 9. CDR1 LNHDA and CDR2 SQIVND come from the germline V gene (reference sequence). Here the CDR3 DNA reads TGTGCCAGTAGCCATGGACTAGGGGCGGATACGCAGTATTTT. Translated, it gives CASSHGLGADTQYF. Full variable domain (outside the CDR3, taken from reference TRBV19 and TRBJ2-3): DGGITQSPKYLFRKEGQNVTLSCEQNLNHDAMYWYRQDPGQGLRLIYYSQIVNDFQKGDIAEGYSVSREKKESFPLTVTSAQKNPTAFYLCASSHGLGADTQYFGPGTRLTVL.

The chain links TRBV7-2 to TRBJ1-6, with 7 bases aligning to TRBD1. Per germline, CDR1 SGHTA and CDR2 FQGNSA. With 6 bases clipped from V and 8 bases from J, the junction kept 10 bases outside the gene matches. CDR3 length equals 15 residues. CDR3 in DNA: TGTGCCAGCAGGCCTACAGGGGTTGGAGATTCACCCCTCCACTTT. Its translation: CASRPTGVGDSPLHF.

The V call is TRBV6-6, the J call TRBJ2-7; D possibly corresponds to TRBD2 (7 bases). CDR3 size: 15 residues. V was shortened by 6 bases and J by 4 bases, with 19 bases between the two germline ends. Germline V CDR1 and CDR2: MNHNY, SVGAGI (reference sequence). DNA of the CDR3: TGTGCCAGCAGCCCCGGGGCGGGGGCGTCGTACGAGCAGTACTTC. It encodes CASSPGAGASYEQYF.

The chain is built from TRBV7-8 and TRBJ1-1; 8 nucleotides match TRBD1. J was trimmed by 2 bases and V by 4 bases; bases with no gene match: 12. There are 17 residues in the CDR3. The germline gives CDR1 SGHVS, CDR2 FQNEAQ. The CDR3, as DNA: TGTGCCAGCAGCTCGAATCGCAACAGGGGGGCAAACACTGAAGCTTTCTTT. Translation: CASSSNRNRGANTEAFF.

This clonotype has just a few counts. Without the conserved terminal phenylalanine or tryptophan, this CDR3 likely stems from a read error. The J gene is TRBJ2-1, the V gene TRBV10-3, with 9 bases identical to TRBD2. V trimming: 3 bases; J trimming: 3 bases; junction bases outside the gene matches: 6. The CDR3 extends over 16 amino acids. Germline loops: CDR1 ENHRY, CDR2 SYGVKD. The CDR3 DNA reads TGTGCCATCAGTGACGGCGGGAGGGCGGTCTACAATGAGCAGTTCTCC. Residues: CAISDGGRAVYNEQFS.

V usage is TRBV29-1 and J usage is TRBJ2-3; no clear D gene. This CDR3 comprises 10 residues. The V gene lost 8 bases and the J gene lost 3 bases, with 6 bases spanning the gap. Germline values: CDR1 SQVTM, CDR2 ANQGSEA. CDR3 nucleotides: TGCAGCTCATGGACAGATACGCAGTATTTT. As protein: CSSWTDTQYF.

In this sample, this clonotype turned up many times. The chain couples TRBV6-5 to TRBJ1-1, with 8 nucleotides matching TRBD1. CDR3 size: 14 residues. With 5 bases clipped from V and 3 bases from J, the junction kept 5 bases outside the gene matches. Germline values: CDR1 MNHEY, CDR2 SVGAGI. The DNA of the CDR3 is TGTGCCAGCAGTCGGACAGGGTCATACACTGAAGCTTTCTTT. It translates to CASSRTGSYTEAFF.

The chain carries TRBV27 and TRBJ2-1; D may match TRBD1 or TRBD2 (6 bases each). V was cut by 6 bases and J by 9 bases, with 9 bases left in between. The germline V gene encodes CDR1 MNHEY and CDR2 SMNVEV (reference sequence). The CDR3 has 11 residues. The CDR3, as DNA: TGTGCCAGCAGACAGGGACTTGAGCAGTTCTTC. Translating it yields CASRQGLEQFF.

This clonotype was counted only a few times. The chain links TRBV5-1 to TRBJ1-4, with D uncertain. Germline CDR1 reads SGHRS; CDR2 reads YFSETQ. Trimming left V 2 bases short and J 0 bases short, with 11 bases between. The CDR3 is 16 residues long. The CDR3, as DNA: TGCGCCAGCAGCTTAAGTTCCTCTTCAACTAATGAAAAACTGTTTTTT. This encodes CASSLSSSSTNEKLFF. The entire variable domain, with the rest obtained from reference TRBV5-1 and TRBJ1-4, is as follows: KAGVTQTPRYLIKTRGQQVTLSCSPISGHRSVSWYQQTPGQGLQFLFEYFSETQRNKGNFPGRFSGRQFSNSRSEMNVSTLELGDSALYLCASSLSSSSTNEKLFFGSGTQLSVL.

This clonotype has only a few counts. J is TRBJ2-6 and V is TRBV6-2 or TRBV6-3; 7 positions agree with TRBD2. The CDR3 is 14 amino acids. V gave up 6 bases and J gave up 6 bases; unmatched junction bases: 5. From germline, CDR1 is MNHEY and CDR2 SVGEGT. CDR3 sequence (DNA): TGTGCCAGCAGGGGCGGGGGTGAGGCCAACGTCCTGACTTTC. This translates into CASRGGGEANVLTF.

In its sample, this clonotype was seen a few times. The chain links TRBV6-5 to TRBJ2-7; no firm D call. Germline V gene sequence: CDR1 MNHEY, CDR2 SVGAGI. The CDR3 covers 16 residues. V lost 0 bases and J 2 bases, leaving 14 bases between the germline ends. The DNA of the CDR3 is TGTGCCAGCAGTTACTCGCCAGCAGACCTTGCCTACGAGCAGTACTTC. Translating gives CASSYSPADLAYEQYF.

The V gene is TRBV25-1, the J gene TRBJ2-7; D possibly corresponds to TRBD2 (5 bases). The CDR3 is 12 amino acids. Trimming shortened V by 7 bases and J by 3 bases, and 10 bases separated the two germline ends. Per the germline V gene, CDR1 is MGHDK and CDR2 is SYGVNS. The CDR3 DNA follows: TGTGCCAGCACCCCGGGGAACTACGAGCAGTACTTC. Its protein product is CASTPGNYEQYF.

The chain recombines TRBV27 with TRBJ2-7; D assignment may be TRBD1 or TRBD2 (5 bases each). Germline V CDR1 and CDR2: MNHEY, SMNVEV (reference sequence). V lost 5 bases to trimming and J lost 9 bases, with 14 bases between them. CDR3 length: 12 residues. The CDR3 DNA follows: TGTGCCAGCAGTCCCGGGACCTCAGGGCAGTACTTC. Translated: CASSPGTSGQYF.

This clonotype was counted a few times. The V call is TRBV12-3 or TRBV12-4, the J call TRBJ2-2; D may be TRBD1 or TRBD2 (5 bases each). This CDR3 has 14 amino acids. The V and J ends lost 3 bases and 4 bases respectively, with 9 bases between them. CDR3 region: CASSLGTATGELFF. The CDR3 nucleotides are TGTGCCAGCAGTTTGGGGACGGCCACCGGGGAGCTGTTTTTT.

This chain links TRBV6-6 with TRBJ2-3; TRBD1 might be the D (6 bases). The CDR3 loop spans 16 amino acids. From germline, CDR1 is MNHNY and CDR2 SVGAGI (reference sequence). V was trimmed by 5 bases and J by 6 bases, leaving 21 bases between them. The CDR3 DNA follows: TGTGCCAGCAGTCCGACACAGGGTTCAGGAAGGGATACGCAGTATTTT. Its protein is CASSPTQGSGRDTQYF.

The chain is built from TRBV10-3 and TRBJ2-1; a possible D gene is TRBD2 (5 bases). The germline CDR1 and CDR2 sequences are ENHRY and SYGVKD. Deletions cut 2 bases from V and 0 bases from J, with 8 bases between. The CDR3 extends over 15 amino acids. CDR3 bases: TGTGCCATCAGTGAGGCTAGCACCTCCTACAATGAGCAGTTCTTC. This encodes CAISEASTSYNEQFF.

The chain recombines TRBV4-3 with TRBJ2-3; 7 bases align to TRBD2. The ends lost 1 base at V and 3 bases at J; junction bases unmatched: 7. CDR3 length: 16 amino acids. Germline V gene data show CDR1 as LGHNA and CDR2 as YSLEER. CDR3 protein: CASSQVVAGETDTQYF. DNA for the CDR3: TGCGCCAGCAGCCAAGTTGTCGCGGGGGAAACAGATACGCAGTATTTT.

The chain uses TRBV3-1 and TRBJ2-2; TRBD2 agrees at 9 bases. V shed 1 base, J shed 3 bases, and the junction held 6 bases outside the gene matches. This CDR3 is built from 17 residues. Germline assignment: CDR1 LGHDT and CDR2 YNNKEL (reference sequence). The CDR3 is CASSQVEAGGYTGELFF. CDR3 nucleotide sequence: TGTGCCAGCAGCCAAGTGGAAGCGGGGGGCTACACCGGGGAGCTGTTTTTT.

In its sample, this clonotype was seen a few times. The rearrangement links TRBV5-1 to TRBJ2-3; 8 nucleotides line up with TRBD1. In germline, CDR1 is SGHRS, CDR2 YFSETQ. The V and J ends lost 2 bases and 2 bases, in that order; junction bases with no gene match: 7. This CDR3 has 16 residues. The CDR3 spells CASSLVQGAYTDTQYF. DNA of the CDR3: TGCGCCAGCAGCTTAGTCCAGGGGGCCTACACAGATACGCAGTATTTT.